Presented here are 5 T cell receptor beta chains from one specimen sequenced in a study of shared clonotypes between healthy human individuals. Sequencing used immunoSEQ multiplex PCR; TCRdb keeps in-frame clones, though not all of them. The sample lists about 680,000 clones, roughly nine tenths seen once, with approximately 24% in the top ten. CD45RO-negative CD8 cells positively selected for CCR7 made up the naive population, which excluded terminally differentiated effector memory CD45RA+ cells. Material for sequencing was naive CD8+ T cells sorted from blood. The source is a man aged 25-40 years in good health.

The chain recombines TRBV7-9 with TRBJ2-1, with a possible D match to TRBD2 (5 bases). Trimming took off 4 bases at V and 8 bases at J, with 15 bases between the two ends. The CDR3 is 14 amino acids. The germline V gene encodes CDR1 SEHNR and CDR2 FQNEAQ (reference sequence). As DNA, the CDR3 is TGTGCCAGCAGCTGGGAGTCCCGTTTGGATGAGCAGTTCTTC. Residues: CASSWESRLDEQFF.

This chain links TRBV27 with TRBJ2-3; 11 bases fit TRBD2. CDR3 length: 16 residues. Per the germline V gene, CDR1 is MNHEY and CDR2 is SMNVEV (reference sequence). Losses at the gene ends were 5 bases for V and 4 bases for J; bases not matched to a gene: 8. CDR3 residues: CASSPSLAGVSDTQYF. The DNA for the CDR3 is TGTGCCAGCAGTCCCTCACTAGCGGGAGTGTCAGATACGCAGTATTTT.

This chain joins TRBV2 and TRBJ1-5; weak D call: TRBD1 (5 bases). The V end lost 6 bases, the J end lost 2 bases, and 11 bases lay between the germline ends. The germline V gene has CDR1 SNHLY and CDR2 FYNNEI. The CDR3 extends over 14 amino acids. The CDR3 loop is CASRQGFGNQPQHF. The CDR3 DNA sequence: TGTGCCAGCAGGCAGGGATTTGGCAATCAGCCCCAGCATTTT.

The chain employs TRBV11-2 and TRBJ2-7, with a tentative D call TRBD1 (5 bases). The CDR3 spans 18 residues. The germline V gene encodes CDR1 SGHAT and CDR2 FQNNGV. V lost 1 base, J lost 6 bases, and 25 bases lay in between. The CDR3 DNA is TGTGCCAGCAGCTTAGCCGCAATTTCTCCCAAGCTAAGGGGCGAGCAGTACTTC. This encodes CASSLAAISPKLRGEQYF.

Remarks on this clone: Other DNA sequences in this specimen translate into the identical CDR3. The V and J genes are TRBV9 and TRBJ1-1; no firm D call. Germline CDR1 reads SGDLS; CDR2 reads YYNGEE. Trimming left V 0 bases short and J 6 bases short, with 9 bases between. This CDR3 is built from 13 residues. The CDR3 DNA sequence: TGTGCCAGCAGCGTAGCAGGTACTGCTGAAGCTTTCTTT. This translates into CASSVAGTAEAFF.